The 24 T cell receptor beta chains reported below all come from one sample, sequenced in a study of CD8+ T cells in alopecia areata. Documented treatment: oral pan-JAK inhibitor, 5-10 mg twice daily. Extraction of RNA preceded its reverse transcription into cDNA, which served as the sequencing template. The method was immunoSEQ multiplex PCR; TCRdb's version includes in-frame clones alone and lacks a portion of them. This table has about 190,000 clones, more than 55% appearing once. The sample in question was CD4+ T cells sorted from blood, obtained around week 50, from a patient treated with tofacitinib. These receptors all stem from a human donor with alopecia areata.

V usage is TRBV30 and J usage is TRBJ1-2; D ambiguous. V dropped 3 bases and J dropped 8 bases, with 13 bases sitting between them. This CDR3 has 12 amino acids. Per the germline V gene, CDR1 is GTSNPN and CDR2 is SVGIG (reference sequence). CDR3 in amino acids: CAWRDGDGGYTF. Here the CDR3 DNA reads TGTGCCTGGAGGGACGGGGATGGCGGCTACACCTTC.

The CDR3: CSVRWVIEQFF. For the CDR3, the DNA is TGCAGCGTTCGTTGGGTCATCGAGCAGTTCTTC. V and J are TRBV29-1 and TRBJ2-1; D ambiguous. The germline V and J ends were trimmed by 5 bases and 10 bases, with 12 bases remaining between them. Germline CDR1 SQVTM, CDR2 ANQGSEA. There are 11 residues in the CDR3.

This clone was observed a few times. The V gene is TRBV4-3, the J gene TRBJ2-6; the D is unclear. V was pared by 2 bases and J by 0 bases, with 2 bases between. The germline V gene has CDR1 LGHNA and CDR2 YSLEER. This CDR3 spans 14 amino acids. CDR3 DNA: TGCGCCAGCAGCCAACTCTCTGGGGCCAACGTCCTGACTTTC. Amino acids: CASSQLSGANVLTF.

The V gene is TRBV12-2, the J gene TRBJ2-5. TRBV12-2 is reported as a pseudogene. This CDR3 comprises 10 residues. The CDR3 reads CASRLDGADF. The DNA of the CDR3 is TGTGCAAGTCGCTTGGACGGGGCGGACTTC.

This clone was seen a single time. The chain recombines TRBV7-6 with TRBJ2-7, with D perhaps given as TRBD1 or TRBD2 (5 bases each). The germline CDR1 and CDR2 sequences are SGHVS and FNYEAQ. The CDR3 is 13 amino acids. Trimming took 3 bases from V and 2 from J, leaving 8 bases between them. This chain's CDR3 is CASSFGGPYEQYF. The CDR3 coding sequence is TGTGCCAGCAGCTTTGGGGGTCCCTACGAGCAGTACTTC.

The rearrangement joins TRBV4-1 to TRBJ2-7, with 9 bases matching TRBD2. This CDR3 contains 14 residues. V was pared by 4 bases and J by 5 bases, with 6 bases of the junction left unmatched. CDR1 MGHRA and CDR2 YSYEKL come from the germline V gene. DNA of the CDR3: TGCGCCAGCAGCCCAGCGGGGGGCGAGAACGAGCAGTACTTC. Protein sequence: CASSPAGGENEQYF.

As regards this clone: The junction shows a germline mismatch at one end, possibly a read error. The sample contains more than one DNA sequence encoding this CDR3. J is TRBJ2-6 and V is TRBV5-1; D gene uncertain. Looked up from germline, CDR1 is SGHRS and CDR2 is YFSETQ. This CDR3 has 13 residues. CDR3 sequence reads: CASSYSGANVLTF. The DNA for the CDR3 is TGCGCCAGCAGCTATTCTGGCGCCAACGTCCTGACTTTC.

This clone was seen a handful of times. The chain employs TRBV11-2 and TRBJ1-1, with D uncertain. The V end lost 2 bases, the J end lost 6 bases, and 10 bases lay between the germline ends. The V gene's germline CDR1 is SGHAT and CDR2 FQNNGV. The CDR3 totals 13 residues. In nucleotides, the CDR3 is TGTGCCAGCAGCTTAACCAGTTTGGCTGAAGCTTTCTTT. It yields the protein CASSLTSLAEAFF.

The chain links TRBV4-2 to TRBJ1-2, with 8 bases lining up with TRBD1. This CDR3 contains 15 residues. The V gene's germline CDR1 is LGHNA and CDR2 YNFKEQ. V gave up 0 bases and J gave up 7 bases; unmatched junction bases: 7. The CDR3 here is CASSQEGQGAGGYTF. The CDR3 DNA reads TGTGCCAGCAGCCAAGAAGGCCAGGGGGCAGGTGGCTACACCTTC.

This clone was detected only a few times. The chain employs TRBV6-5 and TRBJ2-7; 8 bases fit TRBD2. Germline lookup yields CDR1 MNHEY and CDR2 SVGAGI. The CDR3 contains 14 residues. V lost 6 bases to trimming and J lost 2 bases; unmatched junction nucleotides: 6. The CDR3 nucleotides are TGTGCCAGCAGCTCGGGACTAGGAGCCTACGAGCAGTACTTC. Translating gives CASSSGLGAYEQYF.

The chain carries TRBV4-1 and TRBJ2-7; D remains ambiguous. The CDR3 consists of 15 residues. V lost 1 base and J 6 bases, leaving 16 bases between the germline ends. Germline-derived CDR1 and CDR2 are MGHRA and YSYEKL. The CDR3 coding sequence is TGCGCCAGCAGCCAAGTAGCAGCGCCCCACTCCGAGCAGTACTTC. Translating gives CASSQVAAPHSEQYF.

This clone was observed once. Here the CDR3 reads CASSEPGQGIYEQYF. The DNA of the CDR3 is TGTGCCAGCAGTGAACCGGGACAGGGTATTTACGAGCAGTACTTC. The chain couples TRBV25-1 to TRBJ2-7; 9 bases map to TRBD1. Per the germline V gene, CDR1 is MGHDK and CDR2 is SYGVNS. The CDR3 consists of 15 residues. Trimming at V came to 2 bases and at J to 4 bases, leaving 6 bases not matched to a gene.

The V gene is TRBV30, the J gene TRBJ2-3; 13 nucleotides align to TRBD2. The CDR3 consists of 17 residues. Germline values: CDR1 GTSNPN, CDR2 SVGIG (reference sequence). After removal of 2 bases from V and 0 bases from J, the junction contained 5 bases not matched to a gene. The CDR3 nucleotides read TGTGCCTGGAGTATCGGGACTAGCGGGGAGAGCACAGATACGCAGTATTTT. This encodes CAWSIGTSGESTDTQYF.

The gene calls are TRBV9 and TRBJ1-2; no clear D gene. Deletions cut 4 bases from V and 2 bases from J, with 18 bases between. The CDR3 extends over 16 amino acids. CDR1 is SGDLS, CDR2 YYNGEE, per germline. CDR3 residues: CASSPLMRPVNYGYTF. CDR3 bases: TGTGCCAGCAGCCCCCTAATGCGGCCAGTCAACTATGGCTACACCTTC.

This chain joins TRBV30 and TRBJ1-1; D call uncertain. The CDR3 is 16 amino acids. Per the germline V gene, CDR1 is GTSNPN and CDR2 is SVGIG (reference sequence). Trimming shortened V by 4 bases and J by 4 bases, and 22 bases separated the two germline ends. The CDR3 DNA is TGTGCCTGGAACTCCCCTGAGTTGGCTTCTGCCACTGAAGCTTTCTTT. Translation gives CAWNSPELASATEAFF.

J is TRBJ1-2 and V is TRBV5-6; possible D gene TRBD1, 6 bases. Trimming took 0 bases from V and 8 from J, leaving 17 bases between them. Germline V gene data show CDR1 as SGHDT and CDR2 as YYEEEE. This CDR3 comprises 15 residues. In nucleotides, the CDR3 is TGTGCCAGCAGCTTGGTGATTGGGCCGGGGGCCGGCTACACCTTC. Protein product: CASSLVIGPGAGYTF.

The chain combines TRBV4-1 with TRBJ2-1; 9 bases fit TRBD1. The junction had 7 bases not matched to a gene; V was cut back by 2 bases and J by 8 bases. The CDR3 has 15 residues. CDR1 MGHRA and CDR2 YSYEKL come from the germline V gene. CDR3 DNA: TGCGCCAGCAGCCAAAGGACAGGGGAAATCTATGAGCAGTTCTTC. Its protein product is CASSQRTGEIYEQFF.

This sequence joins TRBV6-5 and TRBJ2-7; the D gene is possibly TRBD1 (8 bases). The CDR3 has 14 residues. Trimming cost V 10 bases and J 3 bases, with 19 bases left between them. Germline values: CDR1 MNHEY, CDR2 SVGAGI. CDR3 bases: TGTGCCACCCAGGGGGCGGGGGAGCTCTACGAGCAGTACTTC. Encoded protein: CATQGAGELYEQYF.

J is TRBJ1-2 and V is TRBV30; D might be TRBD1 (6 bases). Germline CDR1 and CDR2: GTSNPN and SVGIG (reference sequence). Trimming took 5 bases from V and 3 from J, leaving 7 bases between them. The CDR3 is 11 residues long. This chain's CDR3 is CAWQGYYGYTF. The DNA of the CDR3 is TGTGCCTGGCAGGGGTACTATGGCTACACCTTC.

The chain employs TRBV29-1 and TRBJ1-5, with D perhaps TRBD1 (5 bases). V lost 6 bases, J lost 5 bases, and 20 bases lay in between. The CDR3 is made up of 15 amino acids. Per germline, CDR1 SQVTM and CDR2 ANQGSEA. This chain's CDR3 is CSVRVDSGLDQPQHF. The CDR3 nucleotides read TGCAGCGTAAGGGTCGACAGCGGGCTCGATCAGCCCCAGCATTTT.

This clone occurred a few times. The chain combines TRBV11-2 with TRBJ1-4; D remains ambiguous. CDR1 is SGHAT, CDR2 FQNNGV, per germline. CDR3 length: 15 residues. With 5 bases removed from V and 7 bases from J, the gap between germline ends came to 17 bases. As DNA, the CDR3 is TGTGCCAGCAGCATACGGTCCAGTCCAATTGAAAAACTGTTTTTT. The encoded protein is CASSIRSSPIEKLFF.

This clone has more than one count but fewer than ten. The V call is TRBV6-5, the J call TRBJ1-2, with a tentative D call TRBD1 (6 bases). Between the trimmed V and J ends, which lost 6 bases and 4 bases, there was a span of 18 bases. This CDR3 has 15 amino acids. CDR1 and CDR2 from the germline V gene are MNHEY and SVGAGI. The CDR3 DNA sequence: TGTGCCAGCAGGGAGCAGGGGCGGATCCTCTATGGCTACACCTTC. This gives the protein CASREQGRILYGYTF.

CDR3 sequence: CASSDREGSFHQPQHF. As DNA, the CDR3 is TGTGCCAGCAGTGACCGCGAAGGGAGTTTCCATCAGCCCCAGCATTTT. J is TRBJ1-5 and V is TRBV25-1, with D uncertain. Germline V gene lookup returns CDR1 MGHDK and CDR2 SYGVNS. V lost 3 bases to trimming and J lost 5 bases, with 17 bases between them. This CDR3 is 16 amino acids long. Supplemented by reference TRBV25-1 and TRBJ1-5, the full variable domain reads EADIYQTPRYLVIGTGKKITLECSQTMGHDKMYWYQQDPGMELHLIHYSYGVNSTEKGDLSSESTVSRIRTEHFPLTLESARPSHTSQYLCASSDREGSFHQPQHFGDGTRLSIL.

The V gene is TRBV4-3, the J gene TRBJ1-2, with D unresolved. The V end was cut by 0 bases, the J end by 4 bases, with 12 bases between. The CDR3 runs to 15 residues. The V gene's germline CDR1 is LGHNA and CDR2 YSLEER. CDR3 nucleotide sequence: TGCGCCAGCAGCCAAGATGGTCAGGACCTCTATGGCTACACCTTC. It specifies CASSQDGQDLYGYTF.